Listed below are T cell receptor beta chains from one sample, sequenced in a study of blood T cell repertoires in COVID-19. Profiling relied on immunoSEQ multiplex PCR, and the TCRdb table lists in-frame clones only, not all of them. The sample lists fewer than 700,000 clones, about 89% occurring once. The sample comprised peripheral blood. These receptors all come from a woman in her 50s with COVID-19, enrolled during active disease. Each CDR3 is given with its conserved first and last residue. The D gene is left open where the match is weak. Size is omitted from some rows. Given values are once, few, many or a class for expanded clones.

abundance,d_gene,j_gene,v_gene,CDR3nt,CDR3aa
.,TRBD2,TRBJ2-1,TRBV10-2,TGCGCCAGCAGTGAGTCCGGACTAGAGCACAATGAGCAGTTCTTC,CASSESGLEHNEQFF
.,TRBD2,TRBJ2-5,TRBV3-1/TRBV3-2,TGTGCCAGCAGCCGGGCAGGGCTAGCGGGGGGCCAAGAGACCCAGTACTTC,CASSRAGLAGGQETQYF
.,TRBD1,TRBJ2-1,TRBV5-6,TGTGCCAGCAGCTTGGGGGCCGGACAGGGCAGAAATGAGCAGTTCTTC,CASSLGAGQGRNEQFF
.,.,TRBJ2-6,TRBV19,TGTGCCAGTAGTCCCTCCGGGGTAGGTGGGGCCAACGTCCTGACTTTC,CASSPSGVGGANVLTF
.,TRBD2,TRBJ2-1,TRBV13,TGTGCCAGCAGCCACTTGACGGGACTAGCGGGGGCACCGGGAGTGAATGAGCAGTTCTTC,CASSHLTGLAGAPGVNEQFF
.,TRBD1,TRBJ2-3,TRBV6-5,TGTGCCACCATACGTACAGGGGGGTCCACAGATACGCAGTATTTT,CATIRTGGSTDTQYF
.,TRBD1,TRBJ2-3,TRBV10-1,TGCGCCAGCAGTGGGACAGGGGGCTCCACAGATACGCAGTATTTT,CASSGTGGSTDTQYF
.,TRBD2,TRBJ2-5,TRBV19,TGTGCCAGTAGCCCGTGGACTAGCGGGGGGCCAGAGACCCAGTACTTC,CASSPWTSGGPETQYF
.,TRBD1,TRBJ2-7,TRBV29-1,TGCAGCGTCGAAGGCGGACAGGACTTCTACGAGCAGTACTTC,CSVEGGQDFYEQYF
.,.,TRBJ1-1,TRBV20-1,TGCAGTGCTGACTACCTAACTGAAGCTTTCTTT,CSADYLTEAFF
once,.,TRBJ2-3,TRBV18,TGTGCCAGCTCACCAGAACGGGACTCCGGCACAGATACGCAGTATTTT,CASSPERDSGTDTQYF
.,TRBD1,TRBJ1-3,TRBV18,TGTGCCAGCTCGCCCCCGGGACAGGAGGTTCAAAACACCATATATTTT,CASSPPGQEVQNTIYF
few,.,TRBJ1-6,TRBV7-9,TGTGCCAGCAGCTTAACAAACCTGAATTCACCCCTCCACTTT,CASSLTNLNSPLHF
.,.,TRBJ2-3,TRBV12-3/TRBV12-4,TGTGCCAGCAGTTTCTCGTATGCAGATACGCAGTATTTT,CASSFSYADTQYF
.,.,TRBJ1-5,TRBV7-2,TGTGCCAGCAGCCTGGACAGTTACAATCAGCCCCAGCATTTT,CASSLDSYNQPQHF
few,.,TRBJ1-3,TRBV7-9,TGTGCCAGCCTGCGGGGGGTGGGCTACGGAAACACCATATATTTT,CASLRGVGYGNTIYF
.,TRBD2,TRBJ2-1,TRBV3-1/TRBV3-2,TGTGCCAGCAGCCAAGATCACGTAGCGGGGGGTTACAATGAGCAGTTCTTC,CASSQDHVAGGYNEQFF
.,.,TRBJ2-1,TRBV5-5,TGTGCCAGCAGCCCCCGCGGGACGGCCTACAATGAGCAGTTCTTC,CASSPRGTAYNEQFF
.,.,TRBJ2-5,TRBV9,TGTGCCAGCAGCGTAATACAGGGTGGGACCCAGTACTTC,CASSVIQGGTQYF
.,.,TRBJ2-7,TRBV6-1,TGTGCCAGCAGTGAAAGACAGGTCTACGAGCAGTACTTC,CASSERQVYEQYF
.,.,TRBJ2-2,TRBV6-5,TGTGCCAGCAGCTGGGAACAGGGTAACACCGGGGAGCTGTTTTTT,CASSWEQGNTGELFF
.,.,TRBJ1-2,TRBV6-5,TGTGCCACCTCGGAAGCGACTGGCTACACCTTC,CATSEATGYTF
.,.,TRBJ2-1,TRBV11-1,TGTGCCAGCAGCTTTTCTGCGGGATCCTACAATGAGCAGTTCTTC,CASSFSAGSYNEQFF
few,TRBD2,TRBJ2-3,TRBV20-1,TGCAGTGCTAGTGGCCAACTAGCGGGGGGACTATACACAGATACGCAGTATTTT,CSASGQLAGGLYTDTQYF
.,.,TRBJ1-2,TRBV15,TGTGCCACCAGCAGAGATCGGAGACCTCGGGAGGAGCATGGCTACACCTTC,CATSRDRRPREEHGYTF
.,TRBD1,TRBJ1-5,TRBV2,TGTGCCAGCAGGGGGACAGGGGCCGCGTCTGGCTTATATAGCAATCAGCCCCAGCATTTT,CASRGTGAASGLYSNQPQHF
.,.,TRBJ2-1,TRBV5-1,TGCGCCAGCAGCTTGCTTTATAACTACAATGAGCAGTTCTTC,CASSLLYNYNEQFF
.,.,TRBJ1-1,TRBV6-4,TGTGCCAGCAGGGCGGAGACCACGAACACTGAAGCTTTCTTT,CASRAETTNTEAFF
.,.,TRBJ1-4,TRBV20-1,TGCAGTGCTAGTGTAGGCAGGAAACTGTTTTTT,CSASVGRKLFF
.,TRBD1,TRBJ1-5,TRBV19,TGTGCCAGTAGTAGAGAACAGGGGGATCAGCCCCAGCATTTT,CASSREQGDQPQHF
.,TRBD1,TRBJ2-1,TRBV5-8,TGTGCCAGCATCTTCGGGACAGAGAACATCTACAATGAGCAGTTCTTC,CASIFGTENIYNEQFF
.,.,TRBJ1-1,TRBV12-5,TGTGCTAGTGGTTTGCAGGTGAACACTGAAGCTTTCTTT,CASGLQVNTEAFF
.,.,TRBJ2-3,TRBV11-2,TGTGCCAGCAGCTTGGGAGATAGCACAGATACGCAGTATTTT,CASSLGDSTDTQYF
once,TRBD2,TRBJ2-2,TRBV9,TGTGCCACAAGCGGGGGCCCCACCGGGGAGCTGTTTTTT,CATSGGPTGELFF
.,.,TRBJ2-1,TRBV19,TGTGCCAGTAGTATTTACCTAGGAAGGAACAATGAGCAGTTCTTC,CASSIYLGRNNEQFF
.,.,TRBJ2-4,TRBV24-1,TGTGCCACCAGTTCTGCCGGGAGCAACTCGCTTCTAGCCAAAAACATTCAGTACTTC,CATSSAGSNSLLAKNIQYF
.,.,TRBJ1-2,TRBV30,TGTGCCTGGAGCCGGGGATGGAACTATGGCTACACCTTC,CAWSRGWNYGYTF
.,.,TRBJ2-5,TRBV18,TGTGCCAGCTCACCACCGGACTTACGGCAGACCCAGTACTTC,CASSPPDLRQTQYF
.,TRBD2,TRBJ2-5,TRBV30,TGTGCCTGGAGTACAGGACTAGCGGGGGAGACCCAGTACTTC,CAWSTGLAGETQYF
.,TRBD1,TRBJ1-4,TRBV5-1,TGCGCCAGCAGCTGGACAGGGGAGGATGAAAAACTGTTTTTT,CASSWTGEDEKLFF
.,.,TRBJ2-3,TRBV11-2,TGTGCCAGCAGCTTAGAACTAGTCATCGCAGATACGCAGTATTTT,CASSLELVIADTQYF
.,TRBD1,TRBJ2-2,TRBV29-1,TGCAGCGTTGTAGTACAGGGGGCCGGGGAGCTGTTTTTT,CSVVVQGAGELFF
once,.,TRBJ2-1,TRBV4-2,TGTGCCAGCAGCCAGGGGGGTGTGGCGGCTGAGCAGTTCTTC,CASSQGGVAAEQFF
.,.,TRBJ1-1,TRBV10-1,TGCGCCAGCAGTGAGTCCGAGACTGAAGCTTTCTTT,CASSESETEAFF
once,TRBD1,TRBJ2-3,TRBV19,TGTGCCAGCCAAACAGGGGGCGCAGATACGCAGTATTTT,CASQTGGADTQYF
.,TRBD1,TRBJ2-7,TRBV7-9,TGTGCCAGCAGCTCCGGTGACAGGGGGGCCTACGAGCAGTACTTC,CASSSGDRGAYEQYF
.,.,TRBJ2-3,TRBV2,TGTGCCAGCAGTGAAGCTCCGCGGGGCCACACAGATACGCAGTATTTT,CASSEAPRGHTDTQYF
.,TRBD1,TRBJ2-7,TRBV5-1,TGCGCCAGCAGCCCTGGATCCGGGACAGGGGGCGACGAGCAGTACTTC,CASSPGSGTGGDEQYF
.,TRBD2,TRBJ2-1,TRBV5-1,TGCGCCAGCAGCTTGGTGGTAATAGCGGGGGGGCATGAGCAGTTCTTC,CASSLVVIAGGHEQFF
.,.,TRBJ1-1,TRBV12-3/TRBV12-4,TGTGCCAGCAGTTTATCGAGGGCCACTGAAGCTTTCTTT,CASSLSRATEAFF
.,TRBD1,TRBJ2-7,TRBV14,TGTGCCAGCAGCCAGGGGACAGGGGGCTTCGACGAGCAGTACTTC,CASSQGTGGFDEQYF